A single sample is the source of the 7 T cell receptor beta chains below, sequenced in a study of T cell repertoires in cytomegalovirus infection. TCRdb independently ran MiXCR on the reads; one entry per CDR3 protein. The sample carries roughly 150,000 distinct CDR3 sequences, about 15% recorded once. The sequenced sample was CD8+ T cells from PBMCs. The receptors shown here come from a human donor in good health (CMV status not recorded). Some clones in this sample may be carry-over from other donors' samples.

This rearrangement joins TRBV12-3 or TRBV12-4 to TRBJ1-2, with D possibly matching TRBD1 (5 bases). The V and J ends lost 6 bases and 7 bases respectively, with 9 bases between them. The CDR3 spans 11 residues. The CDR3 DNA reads TGTGCCAGCAGGGTTGGGGGTGGCTACACCTTC. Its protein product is CASRVGGGYTF.

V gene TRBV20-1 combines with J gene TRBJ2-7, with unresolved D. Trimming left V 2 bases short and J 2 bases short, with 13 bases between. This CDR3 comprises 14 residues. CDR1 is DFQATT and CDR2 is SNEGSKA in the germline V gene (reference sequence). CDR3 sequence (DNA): TGCAGTGCTAGAAGCCTTCATGACACCTACGAGCAGTACTTC. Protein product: CSARSLHDTYEQYF.

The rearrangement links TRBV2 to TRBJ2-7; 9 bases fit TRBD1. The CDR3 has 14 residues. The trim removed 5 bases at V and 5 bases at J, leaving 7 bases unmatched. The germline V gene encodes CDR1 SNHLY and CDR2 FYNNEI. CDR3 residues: CASSPGQGIDEQYF. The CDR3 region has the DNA TGTGCCAGCAGTCCCGGACAGGGGATCGACGAGCAGTACTTC.

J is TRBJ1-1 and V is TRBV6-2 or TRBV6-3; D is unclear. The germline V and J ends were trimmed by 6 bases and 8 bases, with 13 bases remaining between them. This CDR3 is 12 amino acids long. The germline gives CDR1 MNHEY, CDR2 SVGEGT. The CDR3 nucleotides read TGTGCCAGCAGCCTACTTGACCGAGAAGCTTTCTTT. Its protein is CASSLLDREAFF.

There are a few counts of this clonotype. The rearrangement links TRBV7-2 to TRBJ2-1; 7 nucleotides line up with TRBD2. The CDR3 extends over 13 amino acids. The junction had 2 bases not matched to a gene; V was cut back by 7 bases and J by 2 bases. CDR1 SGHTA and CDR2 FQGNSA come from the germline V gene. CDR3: CASTLAAYNEQFF. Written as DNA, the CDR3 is TGTGCCAGCACCCTAGCGGCCTACAATGAGCAGTTCTTC.

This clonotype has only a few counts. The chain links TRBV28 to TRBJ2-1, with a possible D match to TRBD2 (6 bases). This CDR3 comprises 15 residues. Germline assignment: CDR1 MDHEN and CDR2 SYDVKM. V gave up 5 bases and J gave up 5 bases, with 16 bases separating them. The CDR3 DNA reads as TGTGCCAGCAGTACCGGGACTCCACTCAACAATGAGCAGTTCTTC. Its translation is CASSTGTPLNNEQFF.

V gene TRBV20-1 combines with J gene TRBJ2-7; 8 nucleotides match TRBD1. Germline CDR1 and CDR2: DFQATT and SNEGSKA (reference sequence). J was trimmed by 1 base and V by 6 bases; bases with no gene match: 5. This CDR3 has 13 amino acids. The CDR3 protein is CSALDRESYEQYF. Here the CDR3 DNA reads TGCAGTGCCCTGGACAGGGAGTCCTACGAGCAGTACTTC.